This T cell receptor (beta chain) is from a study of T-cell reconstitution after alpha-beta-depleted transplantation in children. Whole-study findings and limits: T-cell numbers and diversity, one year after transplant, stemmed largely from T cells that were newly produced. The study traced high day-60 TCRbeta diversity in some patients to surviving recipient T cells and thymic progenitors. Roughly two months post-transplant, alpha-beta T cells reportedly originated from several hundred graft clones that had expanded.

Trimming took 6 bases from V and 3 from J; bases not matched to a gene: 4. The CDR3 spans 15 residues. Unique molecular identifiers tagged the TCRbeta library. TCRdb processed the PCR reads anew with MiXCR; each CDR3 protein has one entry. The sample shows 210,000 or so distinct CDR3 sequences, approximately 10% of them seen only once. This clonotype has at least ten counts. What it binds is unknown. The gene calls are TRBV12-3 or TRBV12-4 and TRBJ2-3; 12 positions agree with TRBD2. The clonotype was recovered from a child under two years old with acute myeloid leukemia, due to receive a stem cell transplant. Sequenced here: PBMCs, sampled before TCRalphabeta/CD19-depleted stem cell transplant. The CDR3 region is CASRRGLAGTDTQYF. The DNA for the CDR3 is TGTGCCAGCAGACGCGGACTAGCGGGGACAGATACGCAGTATTTT.